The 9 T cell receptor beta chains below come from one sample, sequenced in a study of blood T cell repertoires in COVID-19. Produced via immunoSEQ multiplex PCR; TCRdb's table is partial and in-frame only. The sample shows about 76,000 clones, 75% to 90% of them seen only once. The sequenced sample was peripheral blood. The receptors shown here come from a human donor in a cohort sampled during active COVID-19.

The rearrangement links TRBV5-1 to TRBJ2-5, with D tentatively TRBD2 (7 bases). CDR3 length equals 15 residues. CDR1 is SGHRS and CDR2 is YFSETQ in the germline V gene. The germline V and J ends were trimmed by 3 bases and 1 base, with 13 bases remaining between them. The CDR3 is CASSWGGGSQETQYF. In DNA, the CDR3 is TGCGCCAGCAGCTGGGGAGGGGGTTCCCAAGAGACCCAGTACTTC. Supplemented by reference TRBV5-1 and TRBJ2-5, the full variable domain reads KAGVTQTPRYLIKTRGQQVTLSCSPISGHRSVSWYQQTPGQGLQFLFEYFSETQRNKGNFPGRFSGRQFSNSRSEMNVSTLELGDSALYLCASSWGGGSQETQYFGPGTRLLVL.

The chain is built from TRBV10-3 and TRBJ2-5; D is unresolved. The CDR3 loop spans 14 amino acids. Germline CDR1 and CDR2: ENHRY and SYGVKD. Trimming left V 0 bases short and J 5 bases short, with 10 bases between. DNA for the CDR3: TGTGCCATCAGTGAGTCGAGGAGCGAGGAGACCCAGTACTTC. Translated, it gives CAISESRSEETQYF.

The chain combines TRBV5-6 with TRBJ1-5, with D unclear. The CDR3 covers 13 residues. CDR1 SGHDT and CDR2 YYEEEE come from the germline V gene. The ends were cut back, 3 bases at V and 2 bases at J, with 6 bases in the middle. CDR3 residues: CASSSLGNQPQHF. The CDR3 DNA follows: TGTGCCAGCAGCTCACTAGGCAATCAGCCCCAGCATTTT.

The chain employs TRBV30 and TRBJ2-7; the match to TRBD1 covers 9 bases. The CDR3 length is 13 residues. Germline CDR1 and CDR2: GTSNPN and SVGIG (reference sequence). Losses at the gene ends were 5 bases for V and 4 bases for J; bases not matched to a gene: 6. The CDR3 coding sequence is TGTGCCTGGGGCACAGGGGGCCAGTACGAGCAGTACTTC. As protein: CAWGTGGQYEQYF.

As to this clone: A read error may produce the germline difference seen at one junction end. CDR3 loop: CASSLERGGYNEQFF. CDR3 in DNA: TGTGCTAGCAGTTTAGAGCGGGGGGGTTACAATGAGCAGTTCTTC. The chain carries TRBV7-7 and TRBJ2-1; TRBD2 agrees at 10 bases. From germline, CDR1 is SSHAT and CDR2 FNYEAQ (reference sequence). This CDR3 has 15 residues.

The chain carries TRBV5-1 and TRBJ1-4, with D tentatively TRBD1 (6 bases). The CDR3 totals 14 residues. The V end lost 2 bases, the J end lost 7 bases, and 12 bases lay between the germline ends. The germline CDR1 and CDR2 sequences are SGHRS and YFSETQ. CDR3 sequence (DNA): TGCGCCAGCAGCTTCGGGGGGCGAGGTGAAAAACTGTTTTTT. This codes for CASSFGGRGEKLFF.

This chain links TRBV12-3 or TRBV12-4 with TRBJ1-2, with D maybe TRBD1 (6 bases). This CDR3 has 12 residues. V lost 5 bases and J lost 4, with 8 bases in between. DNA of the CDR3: TGTGCCAGCAGTACAGGGCGCTATGGCTACACCTTC. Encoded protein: CASSTGRYGYTF.

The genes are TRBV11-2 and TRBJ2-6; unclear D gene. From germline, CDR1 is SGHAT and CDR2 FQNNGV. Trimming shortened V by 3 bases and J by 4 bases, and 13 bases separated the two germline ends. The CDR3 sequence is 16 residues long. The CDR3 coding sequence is TGTGCCAGCAGCTTTGCTTTCAGCGCCGGGGCCAACGTCCTGACTTTC. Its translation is CASSFAFSAGANVLTF. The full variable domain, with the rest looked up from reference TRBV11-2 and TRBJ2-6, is EAGVAQSPRYKIIEKRQSVAFWCNPISGHATLYWYQQILGQGPKLLIQFQNNGVVDDSQLPKDRFSAERLKGVDSTLKIQPAKLEDSAVYLCASSFAFSAGANVLTFGAGSRLTVL.

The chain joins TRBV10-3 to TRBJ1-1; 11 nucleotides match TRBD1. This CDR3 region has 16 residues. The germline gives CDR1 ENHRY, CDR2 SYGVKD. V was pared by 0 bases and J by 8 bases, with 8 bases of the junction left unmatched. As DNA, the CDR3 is TGTGCCATCAGTGAGTCGCTTGGGACAGGGGGTCGCGAAGCTTTCTTT. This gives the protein CAISESLGTGGREAFF.